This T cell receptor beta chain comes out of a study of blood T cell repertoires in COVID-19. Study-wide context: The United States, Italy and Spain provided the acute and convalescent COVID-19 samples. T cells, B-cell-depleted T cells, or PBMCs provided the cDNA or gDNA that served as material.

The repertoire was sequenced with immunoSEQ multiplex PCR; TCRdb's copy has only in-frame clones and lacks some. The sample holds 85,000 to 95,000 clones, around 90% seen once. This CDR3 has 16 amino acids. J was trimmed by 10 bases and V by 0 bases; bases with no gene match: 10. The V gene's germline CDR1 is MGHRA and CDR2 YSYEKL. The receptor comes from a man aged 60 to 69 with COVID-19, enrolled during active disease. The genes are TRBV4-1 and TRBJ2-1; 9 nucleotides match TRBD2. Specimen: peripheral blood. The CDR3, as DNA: TGCGCCAGCAGCCAAGATGATAGCGGGAGAATCAGAGAGCAGTTCTTC. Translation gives CASSQDDSGRIREQFF.